This entry lists 25 T cell receptor beta chains sequenced from one sample in a study of shared clonotypes between healthy human individuals. TCRdb's copy holds only in-frame clones and misses some; the assay was immunoSEQ multiplex PCR. The table lists about 1.5 million clones, roughly 96% of them singletons. The sample consisted of naive CD4+ T cells sorted from blood. Subset meaning: CD45RA+ positively selected. The origin of the receptors is a young man in good health.

The genes are TRBV4-3 and TRBJ2-2; D not resolved. Germline CDR1 is LGHNA and CDR2 is YSLEER. Between the trimmed V and J ends, which lost 0 bases and 6 bases, there was a span of 8 bases. CDR3 size: 14 residues. DNA of the CDR3: TGCGCCAGCAGCCAAGATGGCCGGGCCGGGGAGCTGTTTTTT. Translating gives CASSQDGRAGELFF.

The rearrangement joins TRBV6-4 to TRBJ2-1, with D perhaps matching TRBD1 (6 bases). CDR1 and CDR2 from the germline V gene are MRHNA and SNTAGT. V was clipped by 6 bases and J by 3 bases, with 15 bases between them. The CDR3 contains 15 residues. CDR3 sequence (DNA): TGTGCCAGCAGACAACAGGGAAGGGTCTACAATGAGCAGTTCTTC. Residues: CASRQQGRVYNEQFF.

The chain recombines TRBV10-2 with TRBJ2-1, with 14 bases fitting TRBD2. Germline V gives CDR1 WSHSY, CDR2 SAAADI. J gave up 9 bases and V 11 bases, and 15 bases lay outside the gene matches. The length of the CDR3 is 16 residues. CDR3 sequence reads: CAGRTPGLAGEAEQFF. In DNA form, the CDR3 reads TGCGCCGGTCGAACGCCGGGACTAGCGGGAGAGGCTGAGCAGTTCTTC.

This chain uses TRBV29-1 with TRBJ2-2, with D possibly matching TRBD2 (6 bases). Germline values: CDR1 SQVTM, CDR2 ANQGSEA. Trimming pared 4 bases from V and 1 base from J, leaving 10 bases between. There are 14 residues in the CDR3. The CDR3: CSVGWDLNTGELFF. The CDR3, as DNA: TGCAGCGTTGGATGGGACTTGAACACCGGGGAGCTGTTTTTT.

This chain connects TRBV5-1 to TRBJ2-1; D is perhaps TRBD1 (6 bases). The CDR3 is 14 residues long. Looked up from germline, CDR1 is SGHRS and CDR2 is YFSETQ. V lost 3 bases to trimming and J lost 8 bases, with 15 bases between them. The DNA for the CDR3 is TGCGCCAGCAGCTCTGGACAGCCTTTGGATGAGCAGTTCTTC. Amino acids: CASSSGQPLDEQFF.

V and J are TRBV11-3 and TRBJ2-5, with 10 bases aligning to TRBD1. After removal of 1 base from V and 1 base from J, the junction contained 3 bases not matched to a gene. CDR3 length: 16 amino acids. Per germline, CDR1 SGHNT and CDR2 YENEEA. CDR3 DNA sequence: TGTGCCAGCAGCTTAGGGGACAGGGGTTTCCAAGAGACCCAGTACTTC. This codes for CASSLGDRGFQETQYF.

The rearrangement uses TRBV2 and TRBJ2-7; 8 nucleotides match TRBD1. This CDR3 comprises 15 residues. CDR1 is SNHLY and CDR2 is FYNNEI in the germline V gene. V lost 4 bases, J lost 5 bases, and 10 bases stayed unmatched. This CDR3 reads CASSVARGLANEQYF. In DNA, the CDR3 is TGTGCCAGCAGTGTTGCCAGGGGGCTGGCCAACGAGCAGTACTTC.

The chain is built from TRBV30 and TRBJ2-5; 10 nucleotides line up with TRBD2. The ends lost 3 bases at V and 4 bases at J; junction bases unmatched: 5. In germline, CDR1 is GTSNPN, CDR2 SVGIG (reference sequence). The CDR3 consists of 14 residues. The CDR3, as DNA: TGTGCCTGGAGCGATTTAGCGGGAGGAGAGACCCAGTACTTC. Translated, it gives CAWSDLAGGETQYF.

The chain has TRBV25-1 and TRBJ1-5; the match to TRBD1 covers 10 bases. This CDR3 region has 14 residues. Unmatched junction bases numbered 8, after V lost 6 bases and J lost 9 bases. CDR1 is MGHDK, CDR2 SYGVNS, per germline. DNA for the CDR3: TGTGCCAGCAGAGGGACAGGGGCCACGGGGCCCCAGCATTTT. It codes for CASRGTGATGPQHF.

The chain has TRBV29-1 and TRBJ2-7; TRBD2 aligns across 11 bases. V was pared by 2 bases and J by 2 bases, with 8 bases of the junction left unmatched. The germline CDR1 and CDR2 sequences are SQVTM and ANQGSEA. The CDR3 is 16 residues long. The CDR3 loop reads CSVELLAGASAYEQYF. The CDR3 nucleotides are TGCAGCGTTGAATTACTAGCGGGGGCCTCTGCCTACGAGCAGTACTTC.

The gene calls are TRBV28 and TRBJ2-1; the match to TRBD2 covers 8 bases. Germline V gives CDR1 MDHEN, CDR2 SYDVKM. The CDR3 extends over 16 amino acids. V dropped 4 bases and J dropped 10; count of bases not matched to a gene: 15. CDR3 sequence (DNA): TGTGCCAGCAGTTCACGACTAGCGAGATGGTATAGGGAGCAGTTCTTC. As protein: CASSSRLARWYREQFF.

The rearrangement links TRBV6-5 to TRBJ2-1, with D hard to call. CDR1 and CDR2 from the germline V gene are MNHEY and SVGAGI. The CDR3 totals 15 residues. Trimming took 6 bases from V and 6 from J, leaving 18 bases between them. CDR3 DNA sequence: TGTGCCAGCAGCAGGAGCCCCGGGTATGGCAATGAGCAGTTCTTC. Encoded protein: CASSRSPGYGNEQFF.

The chain employs TRBV18 and TRBJ2-2; 7 bases fit TRBD1. The CDR3 sequence is 16 residues long. CDR1 and CDR2 from the germline V gene are KGHSH and LQKENI. V lost 4 bases and J lost 0; bases outside the gene matches: 5. The CDR3 region has the DNA TGTGCCAGCTCACTCCTCGACAGGGCGAACACCGGGGAGCTGTTTTTT. It yields the protein CASSLLDRANTGELFF.

The chain links TRBV19 to TRBJ2-1, with TRBD2 identical over 10 bases. CDR1 is LNHDA, CDR2 SQIVND, per germline (reference sequence). Trimming took 4 bases from V and 10 from J; bases not matched to a gene: 4. The CDR3 is made up of 13 amino acids. CDR3 nucleotide sequence: TGTGCCAGTAGTACGAGCGGGAGGGCCGAGCAGTTCTTC. Translation gives CASSTSGRAEQFF.

The chain combines TRBV29-1 with TRBJ2-1; 7 bases are shared with TRBD2. The CDR3 covers 14 residues. Trimming cost V 4 bases and J 0 bases; bases outside gene matches: 3. Germline V CDR1 and CDR2: SQVTM, ANQGSEA. CDR3: CSVVGGSSYNEQFF. DNA of the CDR3: TGCAGCGTTGTTGGCGGGAGCTCCTACAATGAGCAGTTCTTC.

The genes are TRBV18 and TRBJ2-3; 8 nucleotides match TRBD1. The ends lost 1 base at V and 5 bases at J; junction bases unmatched: 8. Germline V gives CDR1 KGHSH, CDR2 LQKENI. The CDR3 runs 16 residues. The CDR3 loop reads CASSPLNPTGGDTQYF. The CDR3 DNA reads TGTGCCAGCTCACCACTGAATCCTACAGGGGGAGATACGCAGTATTTT.

This chain connects TRBV28 to TRBJ2-5, with D possibly matching TRBD1 (6 bases). V was shortened by 2 bases and J by 4 bases, with 8 bases between the two germline ends. Germline CDR1 is MDHEN and CDR2 is SYDVKM. The CDR3 has 13 residues. The CDR3 loop reads CASSLTGIETQYF. The CDR3 nucleotides are TGTGCCAGCAGTTTAACAGGGATAGAGACCCAGTACTTC.

This clone was counted only a few times. The chain is built from TRBV10-3 and TRBJ1-1, with D perhaps matching TRBD1 (5 bases). Germline loops: CDR1 ENHRY, CDR2 SYGVKD. V lost 1 base and J 5 bases, leaving 11 bases between the germline ends. This CDR3 has 14 residues. The CDR3 sequence: CAISEWQGRTEAFF. For the CDR3, the DNA is TGTGCCATCAGTGAGTGGCAGGGCCGGACTGAAGCTTTCTTT.

The chain has TRBV5-1 and TRBJ2-2; TRBD1 matches 7 bases. The V segment lost 2 bases and the J segment 5 bases; nucleotides outside the gene matches: 9. The CDR3 sequence is 16 residues long. Germline V gives CDR1 SGHRS, CDR2 YFSETQ. The CDR3 region is CASSFNPAGGTGELFF. In DNA, the CDR3 is TGCGCCAGCAGCTTCAATCCGGCAGGGGGTACCGGGGAGCTGTTTTTT.

This chain connects TRBV5-1 to TRBJ1-4; TRBD1 matches at 9 bases. V was pared by 5 bases and J by 3 bases, with 14 bases of the junction left unmatched. Germline CDR1 and CDR2: SGHRS and YFSETQ. The CDR3 length is 18 residues. The CDR3 bases are TGCGCCAGCAGACGGCTGATATCCGGGACAGGGTCTAATGAAAAACTGTTTTTT. This translates into CASRRLISGTGSNEKLFF. The entire variable domain, with the rest obtained from reference TRBV5-1 and TRBJ1-4, is as follows: KAGVTQTPRYLIKTRGQQVTLSCSPISGHRSVSWYQQTPGQGLQFLFEYFSETQRNKGNFPGRFSGRQFSNSRSEMNVSTLELGDSALYLCASRRLISGTGSNEKLFFGSGTQLSVL.

The gene calls are TRBV5-1 and TRBJ2-3; TRBD2 agrees at 9 bases. The junction had 7 bases not matched to a gene; V was cut back by 6 bases and J by 5 bases. Germline assignment: CDR1 SGHRS and CDR2 YFSETQ. The CDR3 runs 14 residues. The CDR3 loop reads CASIAGVVGDTQYF. CDR3 nucleotide sequence: TGCGCCAGCATAGCGGGAGTAGTGGGAGATACGCAGTATTTT. Looking up the rest from reference TRBV5-1 and TRBJ2-3 gives the full variable domain: KAGVTQTPRYLIKTRGQQVTLSCSPISGHRSVSWYQQTPGQGLQFLFEYFSETQRNKGNFPGRFSGRQFSNSRSEMNVSTLELGDSALYLCASIAGVVGDTQYFGPGTRLTVL.

The chain links TRBV5-1 to TRBJ2-7, with 9 positions matching TRBD2. Germline CDR1 and CDR2: SGHRS and YFSETQ. This CDR3 contains 17 residues. V shed 2 bases and J 0 bases; nucleotides not matched to a gene: 9. The CDR3 sequence is CASSFYASGESSYEQYF. The CDR3 DNA follows: TGCGCCAGCAGCTTTTATGCTAGCGGGGAGAGCTCCTACGAGCAGTACTTC.

This clone appeared a single time. The CDR3 DNA reads TGTGCCACCAGCAGAGATACAGGACTAGCGGGAGTCTTGGGTGAGCAGTTCTTC. Protein sequence: CATSRDTGLAGVLGEQFF. This rearrangement joins TRBV15 to TRBJ2-1, with TRBD2 matching 13 bases. Per the germline V gene, CDR1 is LNHNV and CDR2 is YYDKDF (reference sequence). V shed 0 bases, J shed 9 bases, and the junction held 11 bases outside the gene matches. The CDR3 is 18 amino acids.

The V and J genes are TRBV18 and TRBJ1-2; 8 positions match TRBD1. Trimming at V came to 1 base and at J to 6 bases, leaving 7 bases not matched to a gene. CDR1 is KGHSH and CDR2 is LQKENI in the germline V gene. The CDR3 runs to 15 residues. CDR3 residues: CASSPRVTGVNGYTF. CDR3 coding DNA: TGTGCCAGCTCACCACGCGTGACAGGGGTTAATGGCTACACCTTC.

The chain joins TRBV6-5 to TRBJ1-5, with a possible D match to TRBD1 (5 bases). CDR3 length: 15 amino acids. Germline V lookup: CDR1 MNHEY, CDR2 SVGAGI. V gave up 6 bases and J gave up 0 bases, with 12 bases separating them. The CDR3 nucleotides read TGTGCCAGCAGGGTAAGCAGGGTTAGCAATCAGCCCCAGCATTTT. Amino acid sequence: CASRVSRVSNQPQHF.